The source of this TCR beta chain is a study of blood T cell repertoires in COVID-19. Looking at the study overall: Sites in the United States, Italy and Spain provided acute and convalescent COVID-19 samples.

In the source study's methods: Amplification with reference gene primers provided the estimates of nucleated cell counts. Using immunoSEQ multiplex PCR, the repertoire was profiled, and TCRdb retains in-frame clones only, with some absent. The V and J calls and clone size are taken from that table; D and trimming were inferred from the DNA. The table shows about 87,000 clones, with 75% to 90% occurring only once. Per germline, CDR1 LGHDT and CDR2 YNNKEL (reference sequence). The CDR3 is 13 amino acids. V lost 1 base, J lost 7 bases, and 10 bases lay in between. The TCR was taken from an elderly woman with active COVID-19. This chain links TRBV3-1 (or the pseudogene TRBV3-2) with TRBJ1-2, with a tentative D call TRBD1 (6 bases). Specimen: peripheral blood. For the CDR3, the DNA is TGTGCCAGCAGCCAAGTACGAGGGGGTGGCTACACCTTC. Protein product: CASSQVRGGGYTF.